The 26 T cell receptor beta chains below were found in one sample sequenced in a study of CD8 T cells in Susac syndrome. Random hexamers were used to reverse transcribe an amount of about 0.5 to 1 ug RNA. In TCRdb, the immunoSEQ multiplex PCR reads were re-called with MiXCR into one record per CDR3 protein. The data show about 150,000 distinct CDR3 sequences, roughly 95% seen once. Sequencing was performed on CD4+ T cells from PBMCs. The receptors shown here come from a human donor with Susac syndrome.

This sequence joins TRBV5-1 and TRBJ2-1, with D possibly being TRBD1 (6 bases). Trimming took off 4 bases at V and 9 bases at J, with 14 bases between the two ends. There are 13 residues in the CDR3. Germline V gene sequence: CDR1 SGHRS, CDR2 YFSETQ. The CDR3 DNA is TGCGCCAGCAGCGCTACAGGGCAGGGTGAGCAGTTCTTC. This gives the protein CASSATGQGEQFF.

This rearrangement joins TRBV2 to TRBJ1-2; 7 bases align to TRBD1. The V gene end was trimmed by 4 bases and the J gene end by 7 bases; junction bases not matched to a gene: 12. The CDR3 loop spans 15 amino acids. Germline lookup yields CDR1 SNHLY and CDR2 FYNNEI. This CDR3 is CASSATRGGERGYTF. CDR3 DNA sequence: TGTGCCAGCAGTGCCACCAGGGGGGGGGAGCGTGGCTACACCTTC.

The gene calls are TRBV29-1 and TRBJ1-4; 8 bases align to TRBD1. CDR3 size: 12 residues. The V gene end was trimmed by 4 bases and the J gene end by 10 bases; junction bases not matched to a gene: 5. Germline V gives CDR1 SQVTM, CDR2 ANQGSEA. This chain's CDR3 is CSVGAGGGKLFF. In DNA form, the CDR3 reads TGCAGCGTTGGAGCAGGGGGCGGAAAACTGTTTTTT.

The chain is built from TRBV5-1 and TRBJ2-6; possibly TRBD1 for D (5 bases). The CDR3 is made up of 16 amino acids. The germline V gene has CDR1 SGHRS and CDR2 YFSETQ. Trimming stripped 0 bases from V and 1 base from J, with 8 bases between. This CDR3 is CASSLGGGSGANVLTF. The CDR3 nucleotides are TGCGCCAGCAGCTTGGGGGGCGGATCTGGGGCCAACGTCCTGACTTTC.

The CDR3 loop reads CSVESGFGETQYF. In DNA form, the CDR3 reads TGCAGCGTTGAAAGCGGGTTTGGGGAGACCCAGTACTTC. The rearrangement joins TRBV29-1 to TRBJ2-5; possibly TRBD2 for D (6 bases). Trimming cost V 2 bases and J 5 bases, with 12 bases left between them. Germline CDR1 is SQVTM and CDR2 is ANQGSEA. The CDR3 length is 13 residues.

This chain uses TRBV11-2 with TRBJ1-2; tentative D call: TRBD1 (6 bases). V dropped 3 bases and J dropped 8 bases, with 13 bases sitting between them. CDR1 and CDR2 (germline): SGHAT, FQNNGV. The CDR3 covers 13 residues. This CDR3 reads CASSFPGDLGYTF. CDR3 sequence (DNA): TGTGCCAGCAGCTTTCCAGGGGATCTCGGCTACACCTTC.

V is TRBV19 and J is TRBJ2-1, with TRBD2 matching over 11 bases. Trimming at V came to 4 bases and at J to 5 bases, leaving 7 bases not matched to a gene. Germline lookup yields CDR1 LNHDA and CDR2 SQIVND (reference sequence). This CDR3 has 16 residues. CDR3 in DNA: TGTGCCAGTAGTACCATACTAGCGGGGGCCCACAATGAGCAGTTCTTC. Its translation is CASSTILAGAHNEQFF.

The chain carries TRBV6-5 and TRBJ1-4, with no clear D. Germline V gene data show CDR1 as MNHEY and CDR2 as SVGAGI. Trimming took off 2 bases at V and 7 bases at J, with 14 bases between the two ends. This CDR3 comprises 15 residues. The CDR3 DNA sequence: TGTGCCAGCAGTTACGACGGGAGCTCGAGTGAAAAACTGTTTTTT. Protein: CASSYDGSSSEKLFF.

The DNA for the CDR3 is TGTGCCAGCTCACCACCGACCGGACCCCAGCATTTT. Encoded protein: CASSPPTGPQHF. The chain employs TRBV18 and TRBJ1-5; D unclear. The V gene's germline CDR1 is KGHSH and CDR2 LQKENI. V lost 0 bases to trimming and J lost 10 bases, with 7 bases between them. This CDR3 has 12 residues.

In DNA, the CDR3 is TGTGCCAGCAGGGAGCAAAGCGGAGAGACCCAGTACTTC. Amino acid sequence: CASREQSGETQYF. The chain has TRBV3-1 and TRBJ2-5; TRBD2 is a possible D gene (5 bases). The germline V gene encodes CDR1 LGHDT and CDR2 YNNKEL (reference sequence). The CDR3 sequence is 13 residues long. Trimming stripped 6 bases from V and 4 bases from J, with 12 bases between.

As to this clonotype: One end of the junction is discordant with germline, which a read error may explain. The chain links TRBV7-6 to TRBJ2-1; 12 nucleotides align to TRBD2. The CDR3 length is 19 residues. Germline CDR1 SGHVS, CDR2 FNYEAQ. CDR3 protein: CASSLELAGGRSSYNEQFF. The CDR3 DNA reads TGTGCCAGCAGCTTAGAACTAGCGGGGGGCCGAAGCTCCTACAATGAGCAATTCTTC. Drawing the rest from reference TRBV7-6 and TRBJ2-1, the complete variable domain is GAGVSQSPRYKVTKRGQDVALRCDPISGHVSLYWYRQALGQGPEFLTYFNYEAQQDKSGLPNDRFSAERPEGSISTLTIQRTEQRDSAMYRCASSLELAGGRSSYNEQFFGPGTRLTVL.

The chain combines TRBV24-1 with TRBJ2-1; D is ambiguous. Germline V lookup: CDR1 KGHDR, CDR2 SFDVKD. This CDR3 contains 15 residues. The ends were cut back, 5 bases at V and 0 bases at J, with 10 bases in the middle. CDR3 DNA sequence: TGTGCCACCAGTGCCTTCTCCAGCTCCTACAATGAGCAGTTCTTC. This encodes CATSAFSSSYNEQFF.

This chain uses TRBV2 with TRBJ2-1; D gene ambiguous. V dropped 4 bases and J dropped 8 bases, with 9 bases sitting between them. The CDR3 is made up of 12 amino acids. From germline, CDR1 is SNHLY and CDR2 FYNNEI. The CDR3 here is CASSGLIDEQFF. CDR3 nucleotides: TGTGCCAGCAGTGGCCTTATTGATGAGCAGTTCTTC.

The J gene is TRBJ2-2, the V gene TRBV29-1; 9 bases are a match to TRBD1. Germline V gene sequence: CDR1 SQVTM, CDR2 ANQGSEA. This CDR3 has 15 residues. The trim removed 7 bases at V and 4 bases at J, leaving 10 bases unmatched. CDR3 sequence: CSGWGGTGITGELFF. CDR3 in DNA: TGCAGCGGTTGGGGGGGGACAGGGATCACCGGGGAGCTGTTTTTT.

V and J are TRBV20-1 and TRBJ1-5; the D gene is possibly TRBD1 (6 bases). The CDR3 is 15 residues long. Germline V gives CDR1 DFQATT, CDR2 SNEGSKA (reference sequence). V was trimmed by 1 base and J by 11 bases, leaving 21 bases between them. The CDR3 DNA reads TGCAGTGCTAGAGTTTCTGGACAGACCACGGGGGCCCAGCATTTT. It encodes CSARVSGQTTGAQHF.

This clonotype occurred once. CDR3 sequence reads: CASSQDPGYGETQYF. CDR3 sequence (DNA): TGTGCCAGCAGCCAAGACCCGGGTTATGGAGAGACCCAGTACTTC. The chain is built from TRBV3-1 and TRBJ2-5; D is uncertain. Germline V lookup: CDR1 LGHDT, CDR2 YNNKEL (reference sequence). V was trimmed by 0 bases and J by 4 bases, leaving 12 bases between them. The length of the CDR3 is 15 residues.

The chain couples TRBV7-9 to TRBJ1-5, with D tentatively TRBD1 (6 bases). From germline, CDR1 is SEHNR and CDR2 FQNEAQ (reference sequence). V was pared by 1 base and J by 4 bases, with 20 bases between. This CDR3 spans 18 amino acids. CDR3 coding DNA: TGTGCCAGCAGCTTAGGTATCCTCGGCGGGCAGGGGAATCAGCCCCAGCATTTT. This sequence encodes CASSLGILGGQGNQPQHF.

This clonotype turned up a few times. The CDR3 DNA reads TGTGCCAGCAGCCAAGGGTTTTACATTCAGTACTTC. Its translation: CASSQGFYIQYF. This rearrangement joins TRBV14 to TRBJ2-4; D gene uncertain. The CDR3 runs to 12 residues. Germline CDR1 is SGHDN and CDR2 is FVKESK. Trimming stripped 1 base from V and 8 bases from J, with 6 bases between.

The V call is TRBV25-1, the J call TRBJ1-5; the D is unclear. Trimming removed 5 bases at V and 2 bases at J, with 7 bases between. The V gene's germline CDR1 is MGHDK and CDR2 SYGVNS. CDR3 length: 13 residues. CDR3 DNA sequence: TGTGCCAGCAGTTGGGGAGGCAATCAGCCCCAGCATTTT. Translated, it gives CASSWGGNQPQHF.

The CDR3: CASSESSEKLFF. The CDR3 DNA reads as TGTGCCAGCAGTGAAAGTAGTGAAAAACTGTTTTTT. The chain employs TRBV25-1 and TRBJ1-4; D uncertain. Germline CDR1 and CDR2: MGHDK and SYGVNS. Trimming pared 2 bases from V and 7 bases from J, leaving 5 bases between. The CDR3 has 12 amino acids.

The chain has TRBV29-1 and TRBJ2-3; D is possibly TRBD2 (7 bases). The CDR3 has 14 residues. Deletions cut 4 bases from V and 3 bases from J, with 14 bases between. Germline CDR1 reads SQVTM; CDR2 reads ANQGSEA. The CDR3 here is CSVVGRGPTDTQYF. CDR3 nucleotide sequence: TGCAGCGTTGTCGGGCGGGGGCCGACAGATACGCAGTATTTT.

The gene calls are TRBV5-4 and TRBJ2-3; D possibly uses TRBD1 or TRBD2 (5 bases each). The V end was cut by 7 bases, the J end by 0 bases, with 12 bases between. The CDR3 is 14 residues long. Germline V gives CDR1 SGHNT, CDR2 YYREEE (reference sequence). The CDR3 sequence is CASDRGPSTDTQYF. CDR3 DNA sequence: TGTGCCAGCGATAGGGGACCAAGCACAGATACGCAGTATTTT.

J is TRBJ2-4 and V is TRBV2; tentatively, D is TRBD2 (6 bases). Germline V gives CDR1 SNHLY, CDR2 FYNNEI. Trimming removed 0 bases at V and 3 bases at J, with 9 bases between. The CDR3 loop spans 15 amino acids. The CDR3 sequence: CASSEASGLKNIQYF. In nucleotides, the CDR3 is TGTGCCAGCAGTGAAGCATCGGGACTCAAAAACATTCAGTACTTC.

The chain is built from TRBV5-1 and TRBJ2-7; TRBD2 agrees at 11 bases. This CDR3 comprises 16 residues. Germline values: CDR1 SGHRS, CDR2 YFSETQ. Trimming removed 4 bases from V and 0 bases from J; junction bases left unmatched: 6. In DNA, the CDR3 is TGCGCCAGCAGCCTGGGACTAGCGGTAAGCTCCTACGAGCAGTACTTC. Protein: CASSLGLAVSSYEQYF.

The chain has TRBV5-1 and TRBJ2-5, with D perhaps being TRBD1 or TRBD2 (5 bases each). This CDR3 spans 13 amino acids. Germline loops: CDR1 SGHRS, CDR2 YFSETQ. Trimming shortened V by 6 bases and J by 5 bases, and 14 bases separated the two germline ends. CDR3 protein: CASKNQGAETQYF. The CDR3 DNA is TGCGCCAGCAAGAATCAGGGAGCGGAGACCCAGTACTTC.

The chain uses TRBV12-3 or TRBV12-4 and TRBJ1-6, with D uncertain. Deletions cut 1 base from V and 9 bases from J, with 13 bases between. This CDR3 has 15 amino acids. Written as DNA, the CDR3 is TGTGCCAGCAGTTTAGGGGGAAGTGGCGGTTCACCCCTCCACTTT. Protein product: CASSLGGSGGSPLHF.